Detailed here is one T cell receptor (beta chain). CDR1 is SGDLS and CDR2 is YYNGEE in the germline V gene. The CDR3 has 14 residues. The V gene end was trimmed by 3 bases and the J gene end by 6 bases; junction bases not matched to a gene: 2. This specimen belongs to a study of blood T cell repertoires in COVID-19. Study information: Sources were T cells, B-cell-depleted T cells, or PBMCs; the material itself was cDNA or gDNA.

TCRdb keeps only in-frame clones here, not all; method: immunoSEQ multiplex PCR. The table records 430,000 or so clones, roughly 89% of them present only once. Sequencing input: peripheral blood. The receptor was isolated from a man aged 18 to 30 with COVID-19, enrolled during active disease. The chain couples TRBV9 to TRBJ2-1, with TRBD1 matching over 11 bases. The chain's CDR3 is CASSEDRGLNEQFF. CDR3 nucleotide sequence: TGTGCCAGCAGCGAGGACAGGGGGCTCAATGAGCAGTTCTTC.